The 25 T cell receptor beta chains reported below all come from one sample, sequenced in a study of blood T cells in healthy people across ages. For the second PCR, which ran for roughly 7 to 11 cycles, a sample-barcoded 5' primer and a J-beta primer mix were used. TCRdb reprocessed the 5' RACE reads via MiXCR and lists one record per CDR3 protein. The sample has 2 million or so distinct CDR3 sequences; 40% to 55% are singletons. Sequencing input: blood. These receptors all come from a woman aged 40 to 50 in good health.

The chain combines TRBV7-2 with TRBJ1-2; TRBD1 aligns across 8 bases. With V trimmed by 5 bases and J by 7 bases, 12 bases remained unmatched. Looked up from germline, CDR1 is SGHTA and CDR2 is FQGNSA. The CDR3 is 15 residues long. The CDR3 DNA sequence: TGTGCCAGCAGCGCCCAGGGGGCGGGGGTCGGTGGCTACACCTTC. It codes for CASSAQGAGVGGYTF.

A single count supports this clonotype. The chain links TRBV3-1 to TRBJ2-7; D call uncertain. The CDR3 runs 14 residues. The V gene's germline CDR1 is LGHDT and CDR2 YNNKEL (reference sequence). The ends were cut back, 1 base at V and 0 bases at J, with 7 bases in the middle. The DNA of the CDR3 is TGTGCCAGCAGCCAAGCGAGGTCCTCCTACGAGCAGTACTTC. This gives the protein CASSQARSSYEQYF.

This clonotype was seen only a few times. The V and J genes are TRBV4-1 and TRBJ2-5; 8 bases fit TRBD2. Germline CDR1 MGHRA, CDR2 YSYEKL. The CDR3 consists of 14 residues. V shed 1 base, J shed 5 bases, and the junction held 3 bases outside the gene matches. CDR3 loop: CASSQGTSRETQYF. The CDR3 nucleotides read TGCGCCAGCAGCCAAGGGACTAGCAGGGAGACCCAGTACTTC.

The J gene is TRBJ1-2, the V gene TRBV6-2 or TRBV6-3; D is ambiguous. CDR1 and CDR2 from the germline V gene are MNHEY and SVGEGT. V lost 0 bases and J lost 7, with 21 bases in between. The CDR3 loop spans 17 amino acids. This CDR3 is CASSYSFMDGSGGGYTF. The CDR3 DNA reads as TGTGCCAGCAGTTACTCGTTTATGGATGGATCGGGAGGTGGCTACACCTTC.

In the case of this clonotype: Sequence at one end of the junction differs from germline and may be a read error. J is TRBJ2-5 and V is TRBV7-7; 8 bases agree with TRBD2. The CDR3 is 19 residues long. Germline lookup yields CDR1 SSHAT and CDR2 FNYEAQ (reference sequence). The CDR3 spells CASSLAPPGGGPYQETQYF. In nucleotides, the CDR3 is TGTGCTAGCAGCTTAGCCCCCCCGGGCGGGGGGCCTTACCAAGAGACCCAGTACTTC. Filled out from reference TRBV7-7 and TRBJ2-5, the complete variable domain reads GAGVSQSPRYKVTKRGQDVTLRCDPISSHATLYWYQQALGQGPEFLTYFNYEAQPDKSGLPSDRFSAERPEGSISTLTIQRTEQRDSAMYRCASSLAPPGGGPYQETQYFGPGTRLLVL.

This clonotype appeared a few times. The chain uses TRBV6-5 and TRBJ2-1; 7 bases are shared with TRBD1. The CDR3 totals 14 residues. Germline V gene sequence: CDR1 MNHEY, CDR2 SVGAGI. V lost 0 bases, J lost 15 bases, and 11 bases stayed unmatched. The CDR3 here is CASSYSRLRDRGFF. CDR3 in DNA: TGTGCCAGCAGTTACTCGAGGCTCCGGGACAGAGGGTTCTTC.

The chain couples TRBV5-1 to TRBJ1-2; D unclear. V was cut by 4 bases and J by 0 bases, with 10 bases left in between. This CDR3 spans 14 amino acids. CDR1 is SGHRS and CDR2 is YFSETQ in the germline V gene. CDR3 nucleotide sequence: TGCGCCAGCAGCGTGGATTCCCCTAACTATGGCTACACCTTC. Amino acids: CASSVDSPNYGYTF.

V usage is TRBV20-1 and J usage is TRBJ2-5, with TRBD2 matching over 14 bases. V was clipped by 3 bases and J by 3 bases; unmatched bases: 6. Germline V gives CDR1 DFQATT, CDR2 SNEGSKA (reference sequence). The CDR3 totals 16 residues. Here the CDR3 reads CSASPGLAGGEETQYF. The CDR3 DNA reads as TGCAGTGCTAGTCCCGGACTAGCGGGGGGCGAAGAGACCCAGTACTTC.

This clonotype appeared a few times. V gene TRBV27 combines with J gene TRBJ2-3, with D tentatively TRBD2 (5 bases). The CDR3 consists of 15 residues. Trimming shortened V by 3 bases and J by 2 bases, and 12 bases separated the two germline ends. Germline loops: CDR1 MNHEY, CDR2 SMNVEV (reference sequence). The CDR3 DNA reads as TGTGCCAGCAGTTTTTATTCAGGACTCACAGATACGCAGTATTTT. It translates to CASSFYSGLTDTQYF.

The J gene is TRBJ2-5, the V gene TRBV6-6; D is possibly TRBD1 (5 bases). Germline CDR1 MNHNY, CDR2 SVGAGI (reference sequence). This CDR3 region has 15 residues. V lost 0 bases, J lost 11 bases, and 19 bases lay in between. CDR3 sequence reads: CASSYSSRAKGEQYF. The CDR3, as DNA: TGTGCCAGCAGTTACTCGAGCAGGGCCAAGGGTGAGCAGTACTTC.

V is TRBV5-8 and J is TRBJ2-5; 7 positions match TRBD1. V was pared by 3 bases and J by 3 bases, with 11 bases of the junction left unmatched. CDR1 SGHTS and CDR2 YDEGEE come from the germline V gene. CDR3 size: 16 residues. The CDR3 reads CASSWRTGAGEETQYF. The CDR3 nucleotides are TGTGCCAGCAGCTGGCGAACAGGGGCCGGCGAAGAGACCCAGTACTTC. Using reference TRBV5-8 and TRBJ2-5 for the parts outside the CDR3, the full variable domain is EAGVTQSPTHLIKTRGQQATLRCSPISGHTSVYWYQQALGLGLQFLLWYDEGEERNRGNFPPRFSGRQFPNYSSELNVNALELEDSALYLCASSWRTGAGEETQYFGPGTRLLVL.

V gene TRBV10-3 combines with J gene TRBJ1-1; D gene unclear. Germline CDR1 reads ENHRY; CDR2 reads SYGVKD. There are 13 residues in the CDR3. Trimming took off 3 bases at V and 0 bases at J, with 5 bases between the two ends. CDR3 in amino acids: CAISDTVNTEAFF. The CDR3 region has the DNA TGTGCCATCAGTGACACGGTGAACACTGAAGCTTTCTTT.

The table lists this clonotype with a few counts. The chain couples TRBV15 to TRBJ2-7; 7 bases are shared with TRBD1. After removal of 0 bases from V and 6 bases from J, the junction contained 11 bases not matched to a gene. Germline lookup yields CDR1 LNHNV and CDR2 YYDKDF (reference sequence). The CDR3 is made up of 16 amino acids. This chain's CDR3 is CATSRDGTVNRLEQYF. CDR3 bases: TGTGCCACCAGCAGAGATGGGACAGTAAATAGGCTCGAGCAGTACTTC.

The chain recombines TRBV12-3 or TRBV12-4 with TRBJ1-6, with 7 bases that match TRBD1. The CDR3 length is 15 residues. Trimming took 2 bases from V and 8 from J; bases not matched to a gene: 6. The CDR3 sequence: CASSLSPGGDSPLHF. The DNA of the CDR3 is TGTGCCAGCAGTTTATCGCCAGGGGGAGATTCACCCCTCCACTTT.

This clonotype has more than one count but fewer than ten. The chain carries TRBV27 and TRBJ2-1; D remains unclear. Germline CDR1 is MNHEY and CDR2 is SMNVEV (reference sequence). CDR3 length: 12 residues. Deletions cut 2 bases from V and 9 bases from J, with 8 bases between. This CDR3 is CASSLNLFEQFF. CDR3 sequence (DNA): TGTGCCAGCAGTTTAAACCTTTTTGAGCAGTTCTTC.

This clonotype was counted a few times. The chain couples TRBV14 to TRBJ2-1; D unresolved. The V end lost 1 base, the J end lost 4 bases, and 8 bases lay between the germline ends. Germline-derived CDR1 and CDR2 are SGHDN and FVKESK. The CDR3 is made up of 14 amino acids. The CDR3 is CASSQVTAYNEQFF. CDR3 coding DNA: TGTGCCAGCAGCCAAGTCACAGCATACAATGAGCAGTTCTTC.

This clonotype was observed a handful of times. J is TRBJ2-3 and V is TRBV10-3; D may match TRBD1 or TRBD2 (5 bases each). Trimming removed 8 bases at V and 1 base at J, with 10 bases between. In germline, CDR1 is ENHRY, CDR2 SYGVKD. The CDR3 covers 13 residues. The CDR3 DNA follows: TGTGCCATCGAGGGACCAGGCACAGATACGCAGTATTTT. Encoded protein: CAIEGPGTDTQYF.

The chain combines TRBV5-1 with TRBJ2-5; D uncertain. From germline, CDR1 is SGHRS and CDR2 YFSETQ. Trimming removed 0 bases at V and 4 bases at J, with 13 bases between. This CDR3 comprises 15 residues. The CDR3 DNA reads as TGCGCCAGCAGCTTGGGCGCCCTTGTCGTAGAGACCCAGTACTTC. Its translation: CASSLGALVVETQYF.

The V gene is TRBV4-2, the J gene TRBJ2-1; D gene unclear. The germline CDR1 and CDR2 sequences are LGHNA and YNFKEQ. This CDR3 comprises 13 residues. The V and J ends lost 3 bases and 9 bases respectively, with 12 bases between them. The CDR3 nucleotides read TGTGCCAGCAGCCAGCCCGAGACCTTTGAGCAGTTCTTC. Translation: CASSQPETFEQFF.

The CDR3 coding sequence is TGTGCCACCAGTGATCCCAGGGTACCCTACAATGAGCAGTTCTTC. This translates into CATSDPRVPYNEQFF. The genes are TRBV24-1 and TRBJ2-1; possible D gene TRBD1, 5 bases. Germline CDR1 reads KGHDR; CDR2 reads SFDVKD. CDR3 length equals 15 residues. Deletions cut 3 bases from V and 2 bases from J, with 10 bases between.

The genes are TRBV29-1 and TRBJ2-3; 14 bases are a match to TRBD2. This CDR3 has 17 residues. J lost 3 bases, V lost 5 bases, and 10 bases had no gene match. Germline CDR1 is SQVTM and CDR2 is ANQGSEA. In DNA, the CDR3 is TGCAGCGTTCTAGGACTAGCGGGGGGAAGTGGGACAGATACGCAGTATTTT. It encodes CSVLGLAGGSGTDTQYF.

This clonotype showed up just a few times. V usage is TRBV4-3 and J usage is TRBJ2-1; 10 bases agree with TRBD2. J gave up 6 bases and V 1 base, and 6 bases lay outside the gene matches. Germline CDR1 and CDR2: LGHNA and YSLEER. The length of the CDR3 is 16 residues. CDR3 coding DNA: TGCGCCAGCAGCCAAGGTCTAGCGGGGGCCTTCAATGAGCAGTTCTTC. Its translation: CASSQGLAGAFNEQFF.

This chain connects TRBV7-2 to TRBJ1-6, with 10 bases that match TRBD1. Trimming removed 5 bases from V and 10 bases from J; junction bases left unmatched: 8. This CDR3 spans 15 amino acids. Germline V gene sequence: CDR1 SGHTA, CDR2 FQGNSA. This chain's CDR3 is CASSQRQGARSPLHF. CDR3 sequence (DNA): TGTGCCAGCAGCCAAAGACAGGGGGCTCGCTCACCCCTCCACTTT.

This chain links TRBV20-1 with TRBJ1-2; unclear D gene. Germline V CDR1 and CDR2: DFQATT, SNEGSKA (reference sequence). There are 14 residues in the CDR3. V was shortened by 0 bases and J by 7 bases, with 15 bases between the two germline ends. CDR3 DNA sequence: TGCAGTGCTAGAGAGGCTGTTAATCCGGGTGGCTACACCTTC. It codes for CSAREAVNPGGYTF.

DNA for the CDR3: TGCAGTGCTAGACCTCGCGGAGGGGGCGCCGAGACCCAGTACTTC. Amino acids: CSARPRGGGAETQYF. The V and J genes are TRBV20-1 and TRBJ2-5; D is perhaps TRBD1 (7 bases). Germline CDR1 is DFQATT and CDR2 is SNEGSKA (reference sequence). Trimming shortened V by 2 bases and J by 5 bases, and 18 bases separated the two germline ends. The CDR3 length is 15 residues.